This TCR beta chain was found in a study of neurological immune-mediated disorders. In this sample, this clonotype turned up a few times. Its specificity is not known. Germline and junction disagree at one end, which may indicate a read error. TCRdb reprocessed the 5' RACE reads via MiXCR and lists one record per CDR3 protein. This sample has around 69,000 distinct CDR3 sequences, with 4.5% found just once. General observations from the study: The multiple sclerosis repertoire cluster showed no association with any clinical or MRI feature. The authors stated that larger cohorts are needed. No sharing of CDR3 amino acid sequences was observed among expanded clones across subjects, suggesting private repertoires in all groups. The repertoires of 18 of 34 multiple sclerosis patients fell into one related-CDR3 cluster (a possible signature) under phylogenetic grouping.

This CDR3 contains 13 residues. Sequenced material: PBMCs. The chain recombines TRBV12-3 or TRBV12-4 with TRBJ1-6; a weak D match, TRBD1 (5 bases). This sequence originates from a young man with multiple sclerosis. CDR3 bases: TGTGCCAGCAGTCAGGGATTAGGTTCACCCCTCAACTTT. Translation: CASSQGLGSPLNF.